The 27 T cell receptor beta chains reported below all come from one sample, sequenced in a study of cytomegalovirus exposure and HLA in healthy donors. It was with 60 Vbeta and 13 Jbeta primers that the PCR ran. Repertoires were generated with immunoSEQ multiplex PCR, while TCRdb's copy carries only in-frame clones and drops some. The sample holds 65,000 to 95,000 clones, 78% seen once. The sample consisted of PBMCs. These receptors were obtained from a male donor in good health and CMV-seropositive.

This chain links TRBV5-5 with TRBJ1-2; no definite D call. Per the germline V gene, CDR1 is SGHKS and CDR2 is YYEKEE (reference sequence). The CDR3 is 13 amino acids. V gave up 4 bases and J gave up 7 bases, with 14 bases separating them. CDR3 region: CASSTSEEAGYTF. In DNA form, the CDR3 reads TGTGCCAGCAGCACCTCCGAAGAGGCTGGCTACACCTTC.

The chain has TRBV2 and TRBJ2-3; 11 bases map to TRBD2. CDR3 length: 15 amino acids. The germline V gene has CDR1 SNHLY and CDR2 FYNNEI. V dropped 4 bases and J dropped 1; count of bases not matched to a gene: 1. CDR3 DNA: TGTGCCAGCAGTGGGGGACTAGCGGGCACAGATACGCAGTATTTT. It encodes CASSGGLAGTDTQYF.

This rearrangement joins TRBV19 to TRBJ1-2, with D perhaps TRBD1 (6 bases). Trimming pared 4 bases from V and 8 bases from J, leaving 14 bases between. The CDR3 consists of 13 residues. Per the germline V gene, CDR1 is LNHDA and CDR2 is SQIVND (reference sequence). CDR3 loop: CASSSQQGQGYTF. The CDR3 nucleotides read TGTGCCAGTAGTAGCCAGCAGGGGCAGGGCTACACCTTC.

V is TRBV4-1 and J is TRBJ2-3; TRBD1 agrees at 9 bases. The CDR3 contains 16 residues. The V and J ends lost 1 base and 4 bases, in that order; junction bases with no gene match: 6. Looked up from germline, CDR1 is MGHRA and CDR2 is YSYEKL. In nucleotides, the CDR3 is TGCGCCAGCAGCCAAGGACAGGGGGAGACGGCAGATACGCAGTATTTT. Its translation is CASSQGQGETADTQYF.

The CDR3 here is CASSGILGQSQRETQYF. CDR3 coding DNA: TGTGCCAGCAGCGGGATTCTGGGGCAGTCACAGAGAGAGACCCAGTACTTC. V gene TRBV14 combines with J gene TRBJ2-5, with D maybe TRBD1 (5 bases). The CDR3 consists of 17 residues. Trimming removed 5 bases at V and 4 bases at J, with 23 bases between. The germline V gene encodes CDR1 SGHDN and CDR2 FVKESK.

This clone showed up just a few times. The chain is built from TRBV9 and TRBJ2-2; 8 bases map to TRBD2. Germline V gives CDR1 SGDLS, CDR2 YYNGEE. Losses at the gene ends were 1 base for V and 8 bases for J; bases not matched to a gene: 13. The CDR3 spans 17 residues. The CDR3 region has the DNA TGTGCCAGCAGCGTAAAAGGAAAGCGGGAGACTTTGGGGGAGCTGTTTTTT. Translation: CASSVKGKRETLGELFF. Looking up the rest from reference TRBV9 and TRBJ2-2 gives the full variable domain: DSGVTQTPKHLITATGQRVTLRCSPRSGDLSVYWYQQSLDQGLQFLIQYYNGEERAKGNILERFSAQQFPDLHSELNLSSLELGDSALYFCASSVKGKRETLGELFFGEGSRLTVL.

The J gene is TRBJ1-1, the V gene TRBV23-1; D is ambiguous. Being an ORF, TRBV23-1 has a function that is uncertain. CDR3 size: 15 residues. Deletions cut 3 bases from V and 7 bases from J, with 18 bases between. CDR3 residues: CASSHGPLTPHEAFF. DNA of the CDR3: TGCGCCAGCAGTCATGGGCCCTTGACCCCTCATGAAGCTTTCTTT.

The chain links TRBV5-1 to TRBJ2-3; TRBD2 matches at 9 bases. CDR1 SGHRS and CDR2 YFSETQ come from the germline V gene. V dropped 3 bases and J dropped 0; count of bases not matched to a gene: 11. The CDR3 is 18 residues long. The CDR3 region is CASSYSGLAVTSTDTQYF. The CDR3 coding sequence is TGCGCCAGCAGCTACTCGGGACTAGCAGTTACTAGCACAGATACGCAGTATTTT. The full variable domain, with the rest looked up from reference TRBV5-1 and TRBJ2-3, is KAGVTQTPRYLIKTRGQQVTLSCSPISGHRSVSWYQQTPGQGLQFLFEYFSETQRNKGNFPGRFSGRQFSNSRSEMNVSTLELGDSALYLCASSYSGLAVTSTDTQYFGPGTRLTVL.

The gene calls are TRBV9 and TRBJ2-7, with 8 bases matching TRBD1. The germline CDR1 and CDR2 sequences are SGDLS and YYNGEE. The CDR3 runs to 15 residues. With V trimmed by 3 bases and J by 3 bases, 8 bases remained unmatched. The CDR3 nucleotides are TGTGCCAGCAGCGCGTGGGACAGGCCCCTCTACGAGCAGTACTTC. This encodes CASSAWDRPLYEQYF. The full variable domain, completed using reference TRBV9 and TRBJ2-7, is DSGVTQTPKHLITATGQRVTLRCSPRSGDLSVYWYQQSLDQGLQFLIQYYNGEERAKGNILERFSAQQFPDLHSELNLSSLELGDSALYFCASSAWDRPLYEQYFGPGTRLTVT.

CDR3 bases: TGTGCCAGCAGCTGGACAGGACTCGGCGAGCAGTACTTC. Its translation is CASSWTGLGEQYF. This chain links TRBV11-2 with TRBJ2-7; the match to TRBD1 covers 7 bases. The CDR3 loop spans 13 amino acids. With V trimmed by 4 bases and J by 6 bases, 6 bases remained unmatched. The germline CDR1 and CDR2 sequences are SGHAT and FQNNGV.

The chain carries TRBV19 and TRBJ1-2; D is undetermined. CDR1 and CDR2 (germline): LNHDA, SQIVND (reference sequence). With 6 bases removed from V and 0 bases from J, the gap between germline ends came to 23 bases. CDR3 size: 18 residues. CDR3 nucleotides: TGTGCCAGTAGCCCCTTGAAACCGGTCCTGGGAGCTAACTATGGCTACACCTTC. It encodes CASSPLKPVLGANYGYTF.

This chain joins TRBV7-3 and TRBJ1-1; 7 bases match TRBD1. The CDR3 is 13 residues long. CDR1 and CDR2 (germline): SGHTA, FQGTGA. J lost 6 bases, V lost 5 bases, and 6 bases had no gene match. The CDR3 nucleotides read TGTGCCAGCAGCGCGATAGGGGGCTCTGAAGCTTTCTTT. It yields the protein CASSAIGGSEAFF.

This clone was recorded once. This CDR3 reads CASSLARTASGSTDTQYF. As DNA, the CDR3 is TGTGCCAGCAGCTTAGCAAGGACGGCTAGCGGGAGCACAGATACGCAGTATTTT. The chain carries TRBV7-2 and TRBJ2-3, with 8 bases identical to TRBD2. The V segment lost 0 bases and the J segment 0 bases; nucleotides outside the gene matches: 8. Germline assignment: CDR1 SGHTA and CDR2 FQGNSA. The CDR3 spans 18 residues. Complete variable domain (other parts from reference TRBV7-2 and TRBJ2-3): GAGVSQSPSNKVTEKGKDVELRCDPISGHTALYWYRQSLGQGLEFLIYFQGNSAPDKSGLPSDRFSAERTGGSVSTLTIQRTQQEDSAVYLCASSLARTASGSTDTQYFGPGTRLTVL.

This clone was seen more than once but under ten times. The CDR3: CAWSAWTGELAEAFF. The CDR3 bases are TGTGCCTGGAGTGCTTGGACAGGGGAATTGGCTGAAGCTTTCTTT. V and J are TRBV30 and TRBJ1-1, with 9 bases that match TRBD1. The CDR3 runs to 15 residues. The germline gives CDR1 GTSNPN, CDR2 SVGIG (reference sequence). V shed 1 base, J shed 6 bases, and the junction held 9 bases outside the gene matches.

The genes are TRBV30 and TRBJ1-5; TRBD1 is a possible D gene (5 bases). V lost 1 base and J lost 0, with 19 bases in between. CDR1 and CDR2 (germline): GTSNPN, SVGIG (reference sequence). This CDR3 has 18 amino acids. As DNA, the CDR3 is TGTGCCTGGAGTGCACCTGGGGCAGACTCTTATAGCAATCAGCCCCAGCATTTT. It yields the protein CAWSAPGADSYSNQPQHF.

This chain links TRBV4-3 with TRBJ1-5, with 7 bases lining up with TRBD1. The CDR3 extends over 15 amino acids. J gave up 6 bases and V 0 bases, and 5 bases lay outside the gene matches. The germline CDR1 and CDR2 sequences are LGHNA and YSLEER. This CDR3 is CASSQDDREAQPQHF. The CDR3 DNA follows: TGCGCCAGCAGCCAAGATGACAGGGAGGCTCAGCCCCAGCATTTT.

The chain has TRBV10-1 and TRBJ2-5, with D uncertain. V lost 7 bases to trimming and J lost 1 base, with 10 bases between them. Germline CDR1 reads WNHNN; CDR2 reads SYGVQD (reference sequence). The CDR3 extends over 13 amino acids. CDR3 protein: CASTVATQETQYF. CDR3 bases: TGCGCCAGCACGGTAGCCACCCAAGAGACCCAGTACTTC.

The genes are TRBV4-1 and TRBJ1-6; weak D call: TRBD1 (6 bases). Germline CDR1 is MGHRA and CDR2 is YSYEKL. The CDR3 is made up of 13 amino acids. Trimming cost V 1 base and J 10 bases, with 8 bases left between them. The CDR3 DNA follows: TGCGCCAGCAGCCAAGGACAGGCGTCACCCCTCCACTTT. It is translated as CASSQGQASPLHF.

The chain employs TRBV5-1 and TRBJ2-4; 7 bases fit TRBD2. The CDR3 has 15 amino acids. V gave up 0 bases and J gave up 2 bases; unmatched junction bases: 2. The V gene's germline CDR1 is SGHRS and CDR2 YFSETQ. Here the CDR3 reads CASSLERGPKNIQYF. The CDR3 DNA is TGCGCCAGCAGCTTGGAGCGGGGTCCCAAAAACATTCAGTACTTC.

CDR3 DNA sequence: TGTGCCAGCAGTAGACAGCCCACAGATACGCAGTATTTT. It translates to CASSRQPTDTQYF. The chain uses TRBV27 and TRBJ2-3; D possibly corresponds to TRBD1 (5 bases). This CDR3 region has 13 residues. Germline V lookup: CDR1 MNHEY, CDR2 SMNVEV (reference sequence). Trimming cost V 5 bases and J 2 bases, with 8 bases left between them.

A single count supports this clone. The chain joins TRBV9 to TRBJ1-1, with TRBD1 matching 7 bases. The V and J ends lost 3 bases and 5 bases, in that order; junction bases with no gene match: 13. CDR3 size: 16 residues. The germline gives CDR1 SGDLS, CDR2 YYNGEE. For the CDR3, the DNA is TGTGCCAGCAGCGAGACCTTACTGGACAGGAGGACTGAAGCTTTCTTT. Translation gives CASSETLLDRRTEAFF.

This chain connects TRBV6-5 to TRBJ1-1; D gene uncertain. The V and J ends lost 0 bases and 4 bases respectively, with 6 bases between them. The CDR3 spans 13 residues. CDR1 and CDR2 from the germline V gene are MNHEY and SVGAGI. The CDR3 coding sequence is TGTGCCAGCAGTTACTCGGCAAGCACTGAAGCTTTCTTT. It codes for CASSYSASTEAFF.

A note on this clone: An end of the junction does not agree with germline; a read error may underlie this. V gene TRBV7-9 combines with J gene TRBJ1-4; 7 bases map to TRBD1. The CDR3 is 15 amino acids. Germline-derived CDR1 and CDR2 are SEHNR and FQNEAQ (reference sequence). The CDR3 region is CSSSTRQGQGEKLFF. CDR3 coding DNA: TGTTCCAGCAGCACCCGACAGGGCCAAGGTGAAAAACTGTTTTTT.

The rearrangement links TRBV5-4 to TRBJ2-5, with TRBD1 as a possible D gene (6 bases). The DNA end favors TRBJ2-7, so the J call may be wrong. CDR1 and CDR2 (germline): SGHNT, YYREEE (reference sequence). CDR3 length equals 13 residues. CDR3 nucleotide sequence: TGTGCCACCGGGACACAGAACTCCTACGAGCAGTACTTC. Its protein is CATGTQNSYEQYF.

The chain recombines TRBV6-1 with TRBJ2-3; perhaps TRBD2 as D (7 bases). Per germline, CDR1 MNHNS and CDR2 SASEGT. With 5 bases removed from V and 5 bases from J, the gap between germline ends came to 14 bases. This CDR3 region has 14 residues. CDR3 bases: TGTGCCAGCAGTTTCTCGGGGGGCGTAGATACGCAGTATTTT. Its translation is CASSFSGGVDTQYF.

The chain has TRBV2 and TRBJ2-2; D gene ambiguous. This CDR3 contains 14 residues. With 5 bases removed from V and 5 bases from J, the gap between germline ends came to 12 bases. Germline V gene sequence: CDR1 SNHLY, CDR2 FYNNEI. CDR3 residues: CASSPMVRTGELFF. The CDR3 bases are TGTGCCAGCAGTCCCATGGTCAGGACCGGGGAGCTGTTTTTT.

The chain carries TRBV12-5 and TRBJ2-3; a possible D gene is TRBD1 (5 bases). V was cut by 1 base and J by 4 bases, with 9 bases left in between. The CDR3 contains 14 residues. The germline V gene has CDR1 LGHNT and CDR2 FRNRAP. In DNA, the CDR3 is TGTGCTAGTGGTTTGGGCCTAGGGGCAGATACGCAGTATTTT. It encodes CASGLGLGADTQYF.